The rows below give T cell receptor beta chains drawn from one sample of a study of T cell repertoires in cytomegalovirus infection. Via MiXCR, TCRdb re-called the reads, giving one row per CDR3 protein. The sample carries roughly 720,000 distinct CDR3 sequences, about a third recorded once. Material for sequencing was PBMCs. The source of these receptors is a human donor in good health (CMV status not recorded). Some clones in this sample may be carry-over from other donors' samples. Each CDR3 is given with its conserved first and last residue. A D gene is named only where the DNA matches it firmly. Expanded clones get a size class; other rows say once, few or many, or leave the size out.

d_call clone_size j_call v_call cdr3_nt cdr3_aa
TRBD2 . TRBJ2-2 TRBV30 TGTGCCTGGAGTGTTCTAGCGGGAGGGACCGGGGAGCTGTTTTTT CAWSVLAGGTGELFF
. few TRBJ2-3 TRBV6-5 TGTGCCAGCACAGGGGCCACAGATACGCAGTATTTT CASTGATDTQYF
. . TRBJ2-1 TRBV28 TGTGCCAGCATAGGACAGTTCTACAATGAGCAGTTCTTC CASIGQFYNEQFF
TRBD1 . TRBJ2-7 TRBV7-8 TGTGCCAGCAGCTTAAGTTTGACAGGGGAGCAGTACTTC CASSLSLTGEQYF
TRBD1 . TRBJ1-2 TRBV28 TGTGACAGCAGTCCCGACAGGGCCGCTGGCTACACCTTC CDSSPDRAAGYTF
. few TRBJ2-1 TRBV19 TGTGCCAGTAGTATGAAAGACGCGGGTTCCTACAATGAGCAGTTCTTC CASSMKDAGSYNEQFF
. few TRBJ2-5 TRBV6-6 TGTGCCAGCAGTTACTCGACCAGGCAAGAGACCCAGTACTTC CASSYSTRQETQYF
. once TRBJ2-7 TRBV5-1 TGCGCCAGCAGCCCTAACGGACTACGAGAGCAGTACTTC CASSPNGLREQYF
. . TRBJ1-1 TRBV7-8 TGTGCCAGCAGCATAATTTGGCAGGACCCTCTTGCTTTGAACACTGAAGCTTTCTTT CASSIIWQDPLALNTEAFF
. few TRBJ2-3 TRBV12-3/TRBV12-4 TGTGCCAGCAGTCCTCGCCGCGGACAGAAGGATACGCAGTATTTT CASSPRRGQKDTQYF
TRBD2 . TRBJ2-3 TRBV7-9 TGTGCCAGCAGCTTGAAGACTAGCTTGGCAGATACGCAGTATTTT CASSLKTSLADTQYF
TRBD2 once TRBJ2-7 TRBV7-8 TGTGCCAGCAGCTTAGTCAGCGGGGGCATGGTCGCCGAGCAGTACTTC CASSLVSGGMVAEQYF
. many TRBJ2-3 TRBV7-2 TGTGCCAGCCTATCGGGGAGGAGCACAGATACGCAGTATTTT CASLSGRSTDTQYF
. . TRBJ2-3 TRBV4-2 TGTGCCAGCAGCCAAGATGGGCCCCGGGACGACCGCACAGATACGCAGTATTTT CASSQDGPRDDRTDTQYF
TRBD2 . TRBJ2-1 TRBV5-6 TGTGCCAGCAGCTTGTCTGTCCTGCGGGGGGCCTACAATGAGCAGTTCTTC CASSLSVLRGAYNEQFF
. . TRBJ1-2 TRBV27 TGTGCCAGCAGTCCCTTTGCCGGGGACTATGGCTACACCTTC CASSPFAGDYGYTF
. . TRBJ2-5 TRBV7-6 TGTGCCAGCAGCTCGAGTGCAGGGGACCGACGGGCGGAGGAAGAGACCCAGTACTTC CASSSSAGDRRAEEETQYF
. . TRBJ2-4 TRBV6-1 TGTGCCAGCAGTGAAGTTCCGGTAGGGGGGGGTAACATTCAGTACTTC CASSEVPVGGGNIQYF
TRBD2 many TRBJ2-3 TRBV7-2 TGTGCCAGCAGCACACAGGCGGGAGGGCCTCATACGCAGTATTTT CASSTQAGGPHTQYF
. . TRBJ1-6 TRBV3-1 TGTGCCAGCAGCCAAGGACAGCCCTATAATTCACCCCTCCACTTT CASSQGQPYNSPLHF
. few TRBJ1-1 TRBV7-9 TGTGCCAGCGCTTACGGAGCCGACGGTACTGAAGCTTTCTTT CASAYGADGTEAFF
. . TRBJ2-7 TRBV6-1 TGTGCCAGCAGTCGACTAGACGAGCAGTACTTC CASSRLDEQYF
TRBD2 . TRBJ2-2 TRBV27 TGTGCCAGCACCCCGGGGGCCCTAGCGGGGAGGAACACCGGGGAGCTGTTTTTT CASTPGALAGRNTGELFF
. few TRBJ2-2 TRBV11-1 TGTGCCAGCAGCTCCTTAACAGCGAACACCGGGGAGCTGTTTTTT CASSSLTANTGELFF
. many TRBJ1-6 TRBV7-2 TGTGCCAGCAGCTTAGCCGCAGGCTCGAATTCACCCCTCCACTTT CASSLAAGSNSPLHF
. . TRBJ1-5 TRBV20-1 TGCAGTGCATCCAGGAGCAGGGGTCAGCCCCAGCATTTT CSASRSRGQPQHF
. few TRBJ1-1 TRBV7-2 TGTGCCAGCAGCTCGCCCGGGAACTCGGCTGAAGCTTTCTTT CASSSPGNSAEAFF
. few TRBJ2-7 TRBV27 TGTGCCACAAGGCGGGCCTACGAGCAGTACTTC CATRRAYEQYF
TRBD1 . TRBJ2-7 TRBV5-1 TGCGCCAGCAGCACGGGGACAGGGGTCCCCAGGGAGCAGTACTTC CASSTGTGVPREQYF
TRBD1 . TRBJ1-3 TRBV4-1 TGCGCCAGCAGTCTTTCCCCCACAGGGGGTCTCTCTGGAAACACCATATATTTT CASSLSPTGGLSGNTIYF
. . TRBJ2-7 TRBV27 TGTGCCAGCAGTGGTAGCGAACAGGGCGCCTACGAGCAGTACTTC CASSGSEQGAYEQYF
. . TRBJ2-5 TRBV27 TGTGCCAGCACTCGGGGGATGGGAGAGACCCAGTACTTC CASTRGMGETQYF
. . TRBJ1-3 TRBV28 TGTGCCAGCAGTGAGGGAATCGAGACGAACACCATATATTTT CASSEGIETNTIYF
. once TRBJ2-7 TRBV28 TGTGCCAGCAGTGGATGGTACGAGCAGTACTTC CASSGWYEQYF
. . TRBJ1-4 TRBV20-1 TGCAGTGCTAGACAGGACGGCAGGGAAAAACTGTTTTTT CSARQDGREKLFF
TRBD2 . TRBJ2-1 TRBV20-1 TGCAGTGCCATAGGTGGACTAGCGGGGAATGAGCAGTTCTTC CSAIGGLAGNEQFF
. few TRBJ1-4 TRBV25-1 TGTGCCAGCAGTGGAGGTCCGGGACGTCTCAATGAAAAACTGTTTTTT CASSGGPGRLNEKLFF
TRBD1 . TRBJ1-1 TRBV9 TGTGCCAGCAGCCCCCAAACGACAGGGGGTAGAACTGAAGCTTTCTTT CASSPQTTGGRTEAFF
. . TRBJ2-1 TRBV12-3/TRBV12-4 TGTGCCAGCAGTTCCACTCCTAGAAACCCCTACAATGAGCAGTTCTTC CASSSTPRNPYNEQFF
. few TRBJ2-7 TRBV5-3 TGTGCCAGCAGCATCGACAGATCCTACGAGCAGTACTTC CASSIDRSYEQYF
. . TRBJ2-2 TRBV7-2 TGTGCCAGCAGCCGCAATGGGCAGGCGAACACCGGGGAGCTGTTTTTT CASSRNGQANTGELFF
TRBD1 . TRBJ1-5 TRBV19 TGTGCCAGTAGCACGACAGGGTGGGGACAGCCCCAGCATTTT CASSTTGWGQPQHF
. . TRBJ1-4 TRBV14 TGTGCCAGCAGTCTCTATGCAACTAATGAAAAACTGTTTTTT CASSLYATNEKLFF
TRBD2 . TRBJ2-7 TRBV6-2/TRBV6-3 TGTGCCAGCACCACCGGGAGGGAACTAGCGTTGAGTCGCGAGCAGTACTTC CASTTGRELALSREQYF
. few TRBJ2-1 TRBV6-1 TGTGCCAGCACCCCCGGGCAGGGGTTGCGGAATGAGCAGTTCTTC CASTPGQGLRNEQFF
. few TRBJ1-5 TRBV6-6 TGTGCCAGCGCTGGAGGTGGAGGAGGAAATCAGCCCCAGCATTTT CASAGGGGGNQPQHF
. many TRBJ2-2 TRBV7-2 TGTGCCAGCAGCTTAGTAGTGGCTTCAAACACCGGGGAGCTGTTTTTT CASSLVVASNTGELFF
TRBD1 . TRBJ2-5 TRBV5-6 TGTGCCAGCAGCTTGAAGGGACAGGGAAGGGGAGAGACCCAGTACTTC CASSLKGQGRGETQYF
. . TRBJ1-1 TRBV29-1 TGCAGCGTTACAGATTCCTTAGGGGCTGAAGCTTTCTTT CSVTDSLGAEAFF
. . TRBJ1-1 TRBV27 TGTGCCAGCCGCAACTCGGCCTACAGGGCAGGGGAAGCTTTCTTT CASRNSAYRAGEAFF
TRBD2 . TRBJ2-1 TRBV11-2 TGTGCCAGCAGCTCCCTAGCGGGAGGGCGGAATGAGCAGTTCTTC CASSSLAGGRNEQFF
. . TRBJ2-5 TRBV2 TGTGCCAGCAGTGAGGAGGGGGAGACCCAGTACTTC CASSEEGETQYF
TRBD1 many TRBJ2-3 TRBV12-3/TRBV12-4 TGTGCCAGCAGCTTAGGGGGCAACACAGATACGCAGTATTTT CASSLGGNTDTQYF
TRBD2 many TRBJ2-7 TRBV7-2 TGTGCCAGCAGCCTACTAGCGGGAGGCTCCGAGCAGTACTTC CASSLLAGGSEQYF
TRBD1 few TRBJ1-3 TRBV12-3/TRBV12-4 TGTGCCAGCAGCCGTAAGACAGGGAGTCTCTCTGGAAACACCATATATTTT CASSRKTGSLSGNTIYF
TRBD2 . TRBJ2-7 TRBV7-6 TGTGCCAGCAGCTTAGAGGAGCGGGGGACGACCTACGAGCAGTACTTC CASSLEERGTTYEQYF
. . TRBJ2-2 TRBV7-2 TGTGCCAGCAGCTTTTTTAAGTATCCAGAAACCGGGGAGCTGTTTTTT CASSFFKYPETGELFF
. . TRBJ2-7 TRBV6-1 TGTGCCAGCAGTGAAGCTCTATGGGCAGACTACGAGCAGTACTTC CASSEALWADYEQYF
. few TRBJ2-5 TRBV2 TGTGCCAGCAGTGAAGTTCAGGGGAGCCAAGAGACCCAGTACTTC CASSEVQGSQETQYF
. . TRBJ1-5 TRBV4-2 TGTGCCAGCAGCCAAGATGGGAATGGGGACCAGCCCCAGCATTTT CASSQDGNGDQPQHF